The 3 T cell receptor beta chains below come from one sample, sequenced in a study of human T cells and chemical hapten exposure. Each CDR3 protein is one row after TCRdb ran MiXCR on the RACE reads. This repertoire shows some 96,000 distinct CDR3 sequences, 27% found once; its top ten account for over 9%. Time point given: patch test 3, about 24 weeks after DPC sensitization. This sample's treatment: therapeutic diphenylcyclopropenone sensitization with weekly scalp DPC. The material was whole blood, obtained in connection with sensitization to the hapten diphenylcyclopropenone (DPC). These TCRs come from a man aged 35 to 55 with alopecia areata. Some clones in this sample may be carry-over from other donors' samples.

The V and J genes are TRBV7-9 and TRBJ2-7; D may be TRBD2 (5 bases). The CDR3 loop spans 12 amino acids. Germline V gives CDR1 SEHNR, CDR2 FQNEAQ (reference sequence). The ends were cut back, 3 bases at V and 6 bases at J, with 9 bases in the middle. DNA for the CDR3: TGTGCCAGCAGCTTTGCAGGAGGCGAGCAGTACTTC. Translated: CASSFAGGEQYF.

V and J are TRBV28 and TRBJ2-7, with 8 bases aligning to TRBD1. Germline-derived CDR1 and CDR2 are MDHEN and SYDVKM. CDR3 length equals 15 residues. Trimming at V came to 4 bases and at J to 6 bases, leaving 11 bases not matched to a gene. CDR3 residues: CASSSPTGALREQYF. The CDR3 DNA follows: TGTGCCAGCAGTTCCCCGACAGGGGCTCTACGCGAGCAGTACTTC.

With regard to this clonotype: This likely reflects a read error, since a far larger clone is one base away. The rearrangement links TRBV7-6 to TRBJ2-5, with D possibly being TRBD1 (6 bases). Trimming took off 1 base at V and 3 bases at J, with 6 bases between the two ends. The CDR3 length is 13 residues. CDR1 and CDR2 (germline): SGHVS, FNYEAQ. Here the CDR3 reads CASSLDREETQYF. CDR3 DNA: TGTGCCAGCAGCTTAGACAGGGAAGAGACCCAGTACTTC.